The rows below give T cell receptor beta chains drawn from one sample of a study of Graves' ophthalmopathy and Graves' hyperthyroidism. One entry per CDR3 protein results from TCRdb running MiXCR on the multiplex PCR reads. The data contain around 40,000 distinct CDR3 sequences, over 40% of them singletons. Source material: peripheral blood. These TCRs come from an adult man with Graves' ophthalmopathy. Both conserved end residues are part of each CDR3. A D gene is named only where the DNA matches it firmly. Size tells how often a clone was seen (once, few, many) or the class of an expanded clone, and some rows leave it out.

cdr3_nt cdr3_aa clone_size v_call d_call j_call
TGCAGTGCTAGGGGTCTAGCGGGAGTCTCCTACAATGAGCAGTTCTTC CSARGLAGVSYNEQFF . TRBV20-1 TRBD2 TRBJ2-1
TGTGCCAGCAGTTACTCGGACTACAATGAGCAGTTCTTC CASSYSDYNEQFF many TRBV6-2/TRBV6-3 . TRBJ2-1
TGTGCCAGCAGCTTAGACAGAATTGGCGGGGAGACCCAGTACTTC CASSLDRIGGETQYF . TRBV7-2 . TRBJ2-5
TGTGCCAGCAGGCACTCGAACACTGAAGCTTTCTTT CASRHSNTEAFF many TRBV6-6 . TRBJ1-1
TGTGCTAGCAGCTGTGGGACAGTGGGTTTGTCCCTCCACTTT CASSCGTVGLSLHF . TRBV7-7 TRBD1 TRBJ1-6
TGTGCCAGCAGCTTAGTGCGGCAGGGGCTTGGCTACACCTTC CASSLVRQGLGYTF few TRBV7-8 . TRBJ1-2
TGTGCCAGCAGCTTAAAATTCGGGACAGGGGGCCTAGCCGCTGGAAACACCATATATTTT CASSLKFGTGGLAAGNTIYF . TRBV7-3 TRBD1 TRBJ1-3
TGTGCCAGCAGCCAAGCTGCCAGCAATTCACCCCTCCACTTT CASSQAASNSPLHF medium-sized TRBV14 . TRBJ1-6
TGCAGCTTGGGCCACGAGACGCAGTATTTT CSLGHETQYF medium-sized TRBV29-1 . TRBJ2-3
TGCAGTGCTAGGGAATTGATTATTGGAAATGGCTACACCTTC CSARELIIGNGYTF . TRBV20-1 . TRBJ1-2
TGTGCTAGCAGCAGGGGGCTAGCGGGGTTCACAGATACGCAGTATTTT CASSRGLAGFTDTQYF once TRBV7-7 . TRBJ2-3
TGTGCCAGCTCCTGGTTTAGCACAGATACGCAGTATTTT CASSWFSTDTQYF . TRBV7-2 . TRBJ2-3
TGTGCCTGGCGGCCAATCTGGTACACTGAAGCTTTCTTT CAWRPIWYTEAFF few TRBV30 . TRBJ1-1
TGTGCCAGCAGTAAAAGCACCGGGACAGGGGACACTAACTATGGCTACACCTTC CASSKSTGTGDTNYGYTF many TRBV6-1 TRBD1 TRBJ1-2
TGTGCCAGCAGCCACCGGGACCAATCTTACAATGAGCAGTTCTTC CASSHRDQSYNEQFF many TRBV9 . TRBJ2-1
TGTGCCAGCAGTGAAATACTCTCGAACACCGGGGAGCTGTTTTTT CASSEILSNTGELFF many TRBV6-1 . TRBJ2-2
TGTGCCAGCAGTTCCCCAAAGGGGAGAACCGGGGAGCTGTTTTTT CASSSPKGRTGELFF once TRBV12-3/TRBV12-4 . TRBJ2-2
TGTGCCAGTAGCATTGACAGAGATAGTACCGGAGGGGATACGCAGTATTTT CASSIDRDSTGGDTQYF . TRBV19 . TRBJ2-3
TGTGCCAGCTCCCAAGGGACAGGGAGCTACAATGAAAAACTGTTTTTT CASSQGTGSYNEKLFF . TRBV7-9 TRBD1 TRBJ1-4
TGTGCCAGCAGCTTGGGGAGGTTTTTGGACGAGCAGTACTTC CASSLGRFLDEQYF few TRBV5-6 . TRBJ2-7
TGCGCCAGCAGCCAAGATCTTGGGGTTAATCAGCCCCAGCATTTT CASSQDLGVNQPQHF many TRBV4-1 . TRBJ1-5
TGTGCCAGCAGCGTAAGCTACGGTGAGCAGTTCTTC CASSVSYGEQFF many TRBV9 . TRBJ2-1
TGTGCTAGCAGCAGGGGGCTAGCGGGAGGATCCTACGAGCAGTACTTC CASSRGLAGGSYEQYF . TRBV7-7 TRBD2 TRBJ2-7